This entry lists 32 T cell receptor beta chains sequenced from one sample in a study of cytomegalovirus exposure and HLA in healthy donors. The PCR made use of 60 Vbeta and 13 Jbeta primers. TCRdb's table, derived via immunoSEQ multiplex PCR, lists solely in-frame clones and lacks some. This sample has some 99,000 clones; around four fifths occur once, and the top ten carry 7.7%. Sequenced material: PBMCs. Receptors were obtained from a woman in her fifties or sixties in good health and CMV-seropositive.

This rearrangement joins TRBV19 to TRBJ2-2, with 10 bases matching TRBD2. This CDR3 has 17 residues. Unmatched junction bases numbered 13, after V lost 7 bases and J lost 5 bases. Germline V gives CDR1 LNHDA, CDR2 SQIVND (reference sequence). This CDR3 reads CASTPQGLAGETGELFF. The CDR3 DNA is TGTGCCAGTACCCCTCAGGGGCTAGCGGGAGAAACCGGGGAGCTGTTTTTT.

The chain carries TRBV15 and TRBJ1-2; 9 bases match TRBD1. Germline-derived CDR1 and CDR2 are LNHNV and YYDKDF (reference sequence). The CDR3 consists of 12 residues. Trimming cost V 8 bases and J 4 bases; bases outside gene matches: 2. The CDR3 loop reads CATRGQGYGYTF. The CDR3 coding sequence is TGTGCCACCCGGGGACAGGGCTATGGCTACACCTTC.

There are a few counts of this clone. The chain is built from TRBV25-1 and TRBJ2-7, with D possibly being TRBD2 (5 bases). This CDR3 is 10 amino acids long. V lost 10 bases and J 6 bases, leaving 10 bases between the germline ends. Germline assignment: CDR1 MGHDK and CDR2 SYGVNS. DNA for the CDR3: TGTGCCACCCGCGAGGGCGAGCAGTACTTC. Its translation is CATREGEQYF.

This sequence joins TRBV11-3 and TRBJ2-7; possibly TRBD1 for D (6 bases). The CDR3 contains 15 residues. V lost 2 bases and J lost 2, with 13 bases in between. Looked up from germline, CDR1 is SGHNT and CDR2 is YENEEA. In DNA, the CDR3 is TGTGCCAGCAGCTTAAGGTCTCAGGGGCCCTACGAGCAGTACTTC. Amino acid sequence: CASSLRSQGPYEQYF.

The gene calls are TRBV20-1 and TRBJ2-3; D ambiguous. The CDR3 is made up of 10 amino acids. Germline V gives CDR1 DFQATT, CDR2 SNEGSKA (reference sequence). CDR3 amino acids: CSGEVDTQYF. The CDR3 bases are TGCTCCGGAGAAGTAGATACGCAGTATTTT.

CDR3 coding DNA: TGTGCCAGCAGCTTAGGTCGGACTCACACAGATACGCAGTATTTT. Translating it yields CASSLGRTHTDTQYF. J is TRBJ2-3 and V is TRBV7-2, with D possibly being TRBD2 (5 bases). The germline V gene has CDR1 SGHTA and CDR2 FQGNSA. V was pared by 1 base and J by 2 bases, with 10 bases between. The CDR3 is made up of 15 amino acids.

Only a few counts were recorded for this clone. CDR3 residues: CASSYSGQQETQYF. DNA of the CDR3: TGTGCCAGCAGTTACTCCGGACAGCAAGAGACCCAGTACTTC. This sequence joins TRBV6-5 and TRBJ2-5; D may be TRBD1 (6 bases). Germline assignment: CDR1 MNHEY and CDR2 SVGAGI. The CDR3 covers 14 residues. V was shortened by 0 bases and J by 2 bases, with 7 bases between the two germline ends.

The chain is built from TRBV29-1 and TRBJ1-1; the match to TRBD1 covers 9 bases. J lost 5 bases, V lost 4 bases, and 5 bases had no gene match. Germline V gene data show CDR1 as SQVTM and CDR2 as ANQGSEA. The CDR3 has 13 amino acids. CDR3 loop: CSVGSGQGTEAFF. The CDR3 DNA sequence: TGCAGCGTTGGTTCGGGACAGGGAACTGAAGCTTTCTTT.

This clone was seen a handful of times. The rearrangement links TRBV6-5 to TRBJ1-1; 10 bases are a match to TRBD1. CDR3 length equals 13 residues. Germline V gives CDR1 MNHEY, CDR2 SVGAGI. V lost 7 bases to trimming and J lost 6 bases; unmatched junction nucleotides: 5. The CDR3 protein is CASKGQGTPEAFF. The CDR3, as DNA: TGTGCCAGCAAGGGACAGGGGACACCTGAAGCTTTCTTT.

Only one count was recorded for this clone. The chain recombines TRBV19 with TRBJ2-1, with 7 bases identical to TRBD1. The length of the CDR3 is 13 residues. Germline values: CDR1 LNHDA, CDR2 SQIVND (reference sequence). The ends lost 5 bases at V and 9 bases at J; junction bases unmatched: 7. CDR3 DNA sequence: TGTGCCAGTAGTGCTACAGGGGTGCGTGAGCAGTTCTTC. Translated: CASSATGVREQFF.

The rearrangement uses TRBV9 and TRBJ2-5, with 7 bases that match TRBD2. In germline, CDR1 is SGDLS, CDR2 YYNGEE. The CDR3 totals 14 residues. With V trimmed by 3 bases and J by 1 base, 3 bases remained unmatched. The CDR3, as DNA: TGTGCCAGCAGCGCTAGCGGAGTCCAAGAGACCCAGTACTTC. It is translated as CASSASGVQETQYF.

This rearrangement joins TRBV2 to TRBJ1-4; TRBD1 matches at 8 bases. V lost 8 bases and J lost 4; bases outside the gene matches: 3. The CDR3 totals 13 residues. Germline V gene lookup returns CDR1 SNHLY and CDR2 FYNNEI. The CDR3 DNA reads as TGTGCCAGCGACAGGGGTGATAATGAAAAACTGTTTTTT. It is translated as CASDRGDNEKLFF. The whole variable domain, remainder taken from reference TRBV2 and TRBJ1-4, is EPEVTQTPSHQVTQMGQEVILRCVPISNHLYFYWYRQILGQKVEFLVSFYNNEISEKSEIFDDQFSVERPDGSNFTLKIRSTKLEDSAMYFCASDRGDNEKLFFGSGTQLSVL.

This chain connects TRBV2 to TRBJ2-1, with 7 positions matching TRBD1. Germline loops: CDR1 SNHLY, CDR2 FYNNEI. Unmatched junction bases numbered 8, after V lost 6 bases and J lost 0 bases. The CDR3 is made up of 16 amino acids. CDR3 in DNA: TGTGCCAGCAGCCAAAGGGGGCACAGCTCCTACAATGAGCAGTTCTTC. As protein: CASSQRGHSSYNEQFF.

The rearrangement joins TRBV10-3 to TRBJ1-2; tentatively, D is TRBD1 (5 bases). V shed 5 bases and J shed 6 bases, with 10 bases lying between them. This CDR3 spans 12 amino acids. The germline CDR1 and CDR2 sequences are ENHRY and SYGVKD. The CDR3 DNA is TGTGCCATCAGTCCGGACACTGATGGCTACACCTTC. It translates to CAISPDTDGYTF.

DNA of the CDR3: TGTGCCTCCTCGGCCACAGGGTACCACTATGGCTACACCTTC. This translates into CASSATGYHYGYTF. The rearrangement uses TRBV10-3 and TRBJ1-2; D is perhaps TRBD1 (6 bases). The V and J ends lost 11 bases and 3 bases respectively, with 19 bases between them. The CDR3 is made up of 14 amino acids. CDR1 is ENHRY and CDR2 is SYGVKD in the germline V gene.

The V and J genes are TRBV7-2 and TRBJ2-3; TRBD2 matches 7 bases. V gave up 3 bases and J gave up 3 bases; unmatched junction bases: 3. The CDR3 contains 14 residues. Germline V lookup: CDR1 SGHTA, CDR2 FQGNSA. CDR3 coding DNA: TGTGCCAGCAGCTTTGCGGGAGCGACAGATACGCAGTATTTT. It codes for CASSFAGATDTQYF.

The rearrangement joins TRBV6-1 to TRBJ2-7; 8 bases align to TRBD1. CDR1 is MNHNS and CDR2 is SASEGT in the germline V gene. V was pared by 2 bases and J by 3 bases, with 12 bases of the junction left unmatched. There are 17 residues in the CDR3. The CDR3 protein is CASSERQGASSFYEQYF. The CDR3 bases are TGTGCCAGCAGTGAAAGGCAGGGGGCAAGCTCCTTCTACGAGCAGTACTTC.

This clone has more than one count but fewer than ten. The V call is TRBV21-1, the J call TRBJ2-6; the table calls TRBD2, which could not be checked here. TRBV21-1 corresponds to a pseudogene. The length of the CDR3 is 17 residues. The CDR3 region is CASWGLAGRTGANGLTF. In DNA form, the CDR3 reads TGTGCCAGCTGGGGACTAGCGGGAAGAACTGGGGCCAACGGCCTGACTTTC.

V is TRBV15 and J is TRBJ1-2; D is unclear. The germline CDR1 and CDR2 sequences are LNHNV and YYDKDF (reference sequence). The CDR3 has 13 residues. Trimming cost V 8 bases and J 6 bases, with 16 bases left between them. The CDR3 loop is CATRPSGSDGYTF. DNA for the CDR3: TGTGCCACCCGACCGTCGGGGAGCGATGGCTACACCTTC.

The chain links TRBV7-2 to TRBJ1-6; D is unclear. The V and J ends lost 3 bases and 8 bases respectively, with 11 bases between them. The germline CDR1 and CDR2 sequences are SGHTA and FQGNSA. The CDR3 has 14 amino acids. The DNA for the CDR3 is TGTGCCAGCAGCTTCGGGGTTCTCGATTCACCCCTCCACTTT. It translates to CASSFGVLDSPLHF.

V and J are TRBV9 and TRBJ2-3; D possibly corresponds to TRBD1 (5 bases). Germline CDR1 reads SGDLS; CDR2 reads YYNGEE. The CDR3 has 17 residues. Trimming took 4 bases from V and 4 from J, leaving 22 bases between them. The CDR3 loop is CASSLSQSGISADTQYF. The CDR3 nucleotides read TGTGCCAGCAGCCTGAGCCAGTCAGGGATTAGTGCAGATACGCAGTATTTT.

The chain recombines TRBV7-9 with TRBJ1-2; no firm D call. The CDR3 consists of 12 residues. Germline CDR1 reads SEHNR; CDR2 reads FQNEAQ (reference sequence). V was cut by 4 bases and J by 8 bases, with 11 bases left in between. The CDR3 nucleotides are TGTGCCAGCAGCTGGGGAGGAGGAGGCTACACCTTC. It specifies CASSWGGGGYTF.

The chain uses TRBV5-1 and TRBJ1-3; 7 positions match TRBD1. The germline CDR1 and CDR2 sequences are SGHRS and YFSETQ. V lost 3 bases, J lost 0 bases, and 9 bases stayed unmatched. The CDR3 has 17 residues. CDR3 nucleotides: TGCGCCAGCAGCTCCTACAGGGGTGGGAGCTCTGGAAACACCATATATTTT. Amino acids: CASSSYRGGSSGNTIYF.

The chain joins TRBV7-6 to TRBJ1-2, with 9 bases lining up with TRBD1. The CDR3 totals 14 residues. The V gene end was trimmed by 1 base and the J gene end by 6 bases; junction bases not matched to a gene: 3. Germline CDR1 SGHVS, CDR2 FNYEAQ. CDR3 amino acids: CASSLDRGRDGYTF. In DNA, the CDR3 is TGTGCCAGCAGCTTAGACAGGGGGCGAGATGGCTACACCTTC.

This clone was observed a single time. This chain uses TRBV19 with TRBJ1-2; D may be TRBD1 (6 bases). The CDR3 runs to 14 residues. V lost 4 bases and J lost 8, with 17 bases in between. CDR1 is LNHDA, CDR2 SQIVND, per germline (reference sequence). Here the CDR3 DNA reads TGTGCCAGTAGTAACGACAGGCCCTTCGGGGGCTACACCTTC. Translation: CASSNDRPFGGYTF.

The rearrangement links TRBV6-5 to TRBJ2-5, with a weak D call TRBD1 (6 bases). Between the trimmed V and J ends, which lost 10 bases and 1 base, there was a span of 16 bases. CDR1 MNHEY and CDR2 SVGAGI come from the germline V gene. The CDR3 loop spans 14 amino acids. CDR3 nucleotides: TGTGCCACCTTAGACCGGGACACCCAAGAGACCCAGTACTTC. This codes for CATLDRDTQETQYF.

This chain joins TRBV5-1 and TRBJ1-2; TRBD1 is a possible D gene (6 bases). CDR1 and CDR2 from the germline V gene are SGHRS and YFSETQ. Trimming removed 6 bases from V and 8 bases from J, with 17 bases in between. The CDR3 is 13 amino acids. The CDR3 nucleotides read TGCGCCAGCACCTTATCGACAGGTGAAGGCTACACCTTC. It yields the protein CASTLSTGEGYTF.

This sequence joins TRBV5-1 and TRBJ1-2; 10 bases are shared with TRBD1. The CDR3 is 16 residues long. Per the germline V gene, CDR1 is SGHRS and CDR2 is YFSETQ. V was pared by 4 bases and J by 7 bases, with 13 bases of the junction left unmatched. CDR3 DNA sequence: TGCGCCAGCAGCCCGACCGACAGGGGGCGAGGGGGTGGCTACACCTTC. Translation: CASSPTDRGRGGGYTF.

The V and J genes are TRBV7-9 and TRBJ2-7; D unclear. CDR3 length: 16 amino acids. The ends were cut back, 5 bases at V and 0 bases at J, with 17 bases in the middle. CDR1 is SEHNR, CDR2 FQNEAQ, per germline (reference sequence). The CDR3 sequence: CASSPLVQRASYEQYF. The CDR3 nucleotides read TGTGCCAGCAGCCCCCTGGTCCAGCGAGCCTCCTACGAGCAGTACTTC.

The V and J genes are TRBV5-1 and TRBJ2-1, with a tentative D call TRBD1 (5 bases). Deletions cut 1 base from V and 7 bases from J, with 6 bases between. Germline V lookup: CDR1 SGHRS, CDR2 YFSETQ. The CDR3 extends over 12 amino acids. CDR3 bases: TGCGCCAGCAGCTTGAAGGGGAATGAGCAGTTCTTC. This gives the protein CASSLKGNEQFF.

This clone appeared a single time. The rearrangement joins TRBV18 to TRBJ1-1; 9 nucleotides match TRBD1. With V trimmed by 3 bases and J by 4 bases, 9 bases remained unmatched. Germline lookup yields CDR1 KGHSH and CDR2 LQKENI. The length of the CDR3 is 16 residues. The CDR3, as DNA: TGTGCCAGCTCACCCTGGACAGGGGATTTACCCACTGAAGCTTTCTTT. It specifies CASSPWTGDLPTEAFF.

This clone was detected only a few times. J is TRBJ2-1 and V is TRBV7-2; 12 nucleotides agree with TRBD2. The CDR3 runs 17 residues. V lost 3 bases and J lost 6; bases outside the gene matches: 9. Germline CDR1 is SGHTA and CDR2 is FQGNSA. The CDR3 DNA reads TGTGCCAGCAGCTTCTCCTCTAGCGGGGGGGCGGGCAATGAGCAGTTCTTC. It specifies CASSFSSSGGAGNEQFF.